One T cell receptor (beta chain) is described in this entry. The target antigen is unknown. The PCR was carried out with 60 Vbeta primers and 13 Jbeta primers. Repertoires were generated with immunoSEQ multiplex PCR, while TCRdb's copy carries only in-frame clones and drops some. This table holds 110,000 to 150,000 clones, 70% to 85% found once. The V end lost 3 bases, the J end lost 6 bases, and 18 bases lay between the germline ends. This CDR3 comprises 14 residues. CDR1 is GTSNPN, CDR2 SVGIG, per germline (reference sequence). This record belongs to a study of cytomegalovirus exposure and HLA in healthy donors. General study points: It is likely that the observed cluster of highly shared sequence variants was a sequencing artifact. A few CMV-associated chains were confirmed in vitro to be specific for CMV antigens. In a later analysis, across HLA loci, associated TCR counts were highest for DRB1, lowest for HLA-C.

Specimen: PBMCs. The chain recombines TRBV30 with TRBJ2-7, with D possibly being TRBD1 (6 bases). This TCR came from a woman aged 60-75 years in good health and CMV-seropositive. The CDR3 loop reads CAWRPKGDLREQYF. The CDR3 region has the DNA TGTGCCTGGAGACCCAAGGGGGACCTCCGCGAGCAGTACTTC. The whole variable domain, remainder taken from reference TRBV30 and TRBJ2-7, is SQTIHQWPATLVQPVGSPLSLECTVEGTSNPNLYWYRQAAGRGLQLLFYSVGIGQISSEVPQNLSASRPQDRQFILSSKKLLLSDSGFYLCAWRPKGDLREQYFGPGTRLTVT.